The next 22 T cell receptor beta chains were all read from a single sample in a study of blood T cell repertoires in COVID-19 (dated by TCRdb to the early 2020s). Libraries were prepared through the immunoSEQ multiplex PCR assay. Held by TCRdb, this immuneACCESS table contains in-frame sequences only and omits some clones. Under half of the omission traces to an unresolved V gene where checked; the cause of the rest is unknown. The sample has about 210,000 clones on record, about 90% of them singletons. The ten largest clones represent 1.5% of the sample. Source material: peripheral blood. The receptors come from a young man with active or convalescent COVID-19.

The CDR3 reads CASSQLQGDNSPLHF. CDR3 DNA: TGTGCCAGCTCACAACTACAGGGAGACAATTCACCCCTCCACTTT. This chain connects TRBV18 to TRBJ1-6, with a tentative D call TRBD1 (6 bases). V shed 4 bases and J shed 7 bases, with 14 bases lying between them. The CDR3 length is 15 residues. CDR1 is KGHSH and CDR2 is LQKENI in the germline V gene.

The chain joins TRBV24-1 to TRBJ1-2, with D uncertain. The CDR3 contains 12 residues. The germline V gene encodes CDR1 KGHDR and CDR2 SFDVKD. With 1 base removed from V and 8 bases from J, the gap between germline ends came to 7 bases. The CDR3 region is CATSDFRSGYTF. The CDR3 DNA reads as TGTGCCACCAGTGATTTTAGGAGCGGCTACACCTTC.

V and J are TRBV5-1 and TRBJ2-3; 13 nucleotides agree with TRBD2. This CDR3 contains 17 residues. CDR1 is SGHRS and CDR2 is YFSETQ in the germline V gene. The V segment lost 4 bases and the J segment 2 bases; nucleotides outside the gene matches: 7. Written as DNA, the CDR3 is TGCGCCAGCAGCACTAAACTAGCGGGAGGGATCACAGATACGCAGTATTTT. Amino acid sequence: CASSTKLAGGITDTQYF.

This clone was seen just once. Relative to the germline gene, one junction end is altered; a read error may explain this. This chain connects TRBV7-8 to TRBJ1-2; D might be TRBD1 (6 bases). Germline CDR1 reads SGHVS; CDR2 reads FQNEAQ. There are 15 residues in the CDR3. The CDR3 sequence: CASSLDPGANYGYTF. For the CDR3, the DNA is TGTGCCAGCAGCTTAGATCCAGGGGCTAATTATGGCTACACCTTC.

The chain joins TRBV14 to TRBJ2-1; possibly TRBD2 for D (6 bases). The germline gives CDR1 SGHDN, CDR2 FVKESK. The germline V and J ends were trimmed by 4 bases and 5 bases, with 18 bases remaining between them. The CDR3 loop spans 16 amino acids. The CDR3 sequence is CASSPLRDSINNEQFF. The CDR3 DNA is TGTGCCAGCAGCCCGCTCCGGGACTCTATTAACAATGAGCAGTTCTTC.

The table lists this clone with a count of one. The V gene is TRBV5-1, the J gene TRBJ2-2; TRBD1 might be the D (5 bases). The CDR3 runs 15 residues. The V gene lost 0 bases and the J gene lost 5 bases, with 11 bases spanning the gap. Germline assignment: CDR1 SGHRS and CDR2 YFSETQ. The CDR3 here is CASSLVSRGTGELFF. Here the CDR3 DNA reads TGCGCCAGCAGCTTGGTCTCAAGGGGAACCGGGGAGCTGTTTTTT.

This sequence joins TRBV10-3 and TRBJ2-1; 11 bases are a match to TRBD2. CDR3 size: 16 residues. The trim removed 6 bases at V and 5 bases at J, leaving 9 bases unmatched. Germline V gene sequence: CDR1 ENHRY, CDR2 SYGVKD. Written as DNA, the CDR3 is TGTGCCATCAGGGAACCGGGACTAGCGGAAAACAATGAGCAGTTCTTC. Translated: CAIREPGLAENNEQFF.

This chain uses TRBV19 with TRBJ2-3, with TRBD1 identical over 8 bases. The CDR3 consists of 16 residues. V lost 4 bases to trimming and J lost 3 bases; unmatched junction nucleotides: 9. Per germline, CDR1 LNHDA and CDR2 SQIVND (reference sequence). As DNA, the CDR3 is TGTGCCAGTAGTACAACTGGACAGGGAAGGACAGATACGCAGTATTTT. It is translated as CASSTTGQGRTDTQYF. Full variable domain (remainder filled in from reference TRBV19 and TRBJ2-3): DGGITQSPKYLFRKEGQNVTLSCEQNLNHDAMYWYRQDPGQGLRLIYYSQIVNDFQKGDIAEGYSVSREKKESFPLTVTSAQKNPTAFYLCASSTTGQGRTDTQYFGPGTRLTVL.

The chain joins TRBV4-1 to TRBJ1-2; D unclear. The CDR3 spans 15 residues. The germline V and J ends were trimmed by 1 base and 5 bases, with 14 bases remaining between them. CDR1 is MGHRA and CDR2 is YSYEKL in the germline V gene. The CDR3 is CASSQGSGVPYGYTF. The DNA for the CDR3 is TGCGCCAGCAGCCAAGGGAGCGGGGTACCTTATGGCTACACCTTC.

The CDR3 coding sequence is TGTGCCACCAGCATGGTAGCCGGGGCCAACGTCCTGACTTTC. Its protein is CATSMVAGANVLTF. V and J are TRBV15 and TRBJ2-6; D is ambiguous. The CDR3 is made up of 14 amino acids. The V and J ends lost 4 bases and 4 bases respectively, with 8 bases between them. Germline-derived CDR1 and CDR2 are LNHNV and YYDKDF (reference sequence).

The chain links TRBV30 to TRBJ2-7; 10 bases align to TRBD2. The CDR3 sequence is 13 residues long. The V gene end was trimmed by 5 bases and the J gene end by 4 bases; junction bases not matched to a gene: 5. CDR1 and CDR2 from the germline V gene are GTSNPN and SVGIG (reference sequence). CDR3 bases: TGTGCCTGGGCAGCGGGAGGGATGTACGAGCAGTACTTC. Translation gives CAWAAGGMYEQYF.

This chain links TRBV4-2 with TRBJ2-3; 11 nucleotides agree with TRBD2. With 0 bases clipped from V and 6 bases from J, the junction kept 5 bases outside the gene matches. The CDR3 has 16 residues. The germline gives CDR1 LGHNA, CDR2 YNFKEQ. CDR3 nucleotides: TGTGCCAGCAGCCAAGAGATAGCGGGAGGGCCGGATACGCAGTATTTT. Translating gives CASSQEIAGGPDTQYF.

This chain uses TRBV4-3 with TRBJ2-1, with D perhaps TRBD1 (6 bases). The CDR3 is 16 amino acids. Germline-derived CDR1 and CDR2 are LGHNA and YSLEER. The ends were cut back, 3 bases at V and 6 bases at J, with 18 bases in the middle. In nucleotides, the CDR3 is TGCGCCAGCAGCCAGGTATCCATGCTAGGGGGCAATGAGCAGTTCTTC. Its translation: CASSQVSMLGGNEQFF.

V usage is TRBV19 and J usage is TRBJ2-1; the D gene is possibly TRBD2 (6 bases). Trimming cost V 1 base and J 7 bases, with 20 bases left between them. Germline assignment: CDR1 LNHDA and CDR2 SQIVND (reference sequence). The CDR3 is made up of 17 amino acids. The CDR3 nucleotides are TGTGCCAGTAGTATAGCGGTAGCGGCGAGTGGGGGGAATGAGCAGTTCTTC. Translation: CASSIAVAASGGNEQFF. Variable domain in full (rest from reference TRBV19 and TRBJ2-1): DGGITQSPKYLFRKEGQNVTLSCEQNLNHDAMYWYRQDPGQGLRLIYYSQIVNDFQKGDIAEGYSVSREKKESFPLTVTSAQKNPTAFYLCASSIAVAASGGNEQFFGPGTRLTVL.

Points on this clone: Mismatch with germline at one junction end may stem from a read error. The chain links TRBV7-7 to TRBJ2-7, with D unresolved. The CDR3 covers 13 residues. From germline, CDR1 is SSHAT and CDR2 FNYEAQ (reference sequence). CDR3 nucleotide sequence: TGTGCTAGCAGCTTAAAACTACGAGGCGAGCAGTACTTC. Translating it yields CASSLKLRGEQYF.

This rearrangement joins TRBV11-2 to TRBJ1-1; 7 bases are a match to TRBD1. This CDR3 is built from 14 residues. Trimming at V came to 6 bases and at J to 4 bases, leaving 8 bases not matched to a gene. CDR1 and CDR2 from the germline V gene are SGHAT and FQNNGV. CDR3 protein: CASRHGQATTEAFF. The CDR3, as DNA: TGTGCCAGCAGACATGGACAGGCGACCACTGAAGCTTTCTTT. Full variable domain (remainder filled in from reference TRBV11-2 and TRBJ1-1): EAGVAQSPRYKIIEKRQSVAFWCNPISGHATLYWYQQILGQGPKLLIQFQNNGVVDDSQLPKDRFSAERLKGVDSTLKIQPAKLEDSAVYLCASRHGQATTEAFFGQGTRLTVV.

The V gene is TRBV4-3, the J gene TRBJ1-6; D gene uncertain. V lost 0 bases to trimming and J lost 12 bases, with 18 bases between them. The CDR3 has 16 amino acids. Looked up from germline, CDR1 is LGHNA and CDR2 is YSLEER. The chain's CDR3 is CASSQEVTAGVGPLHF. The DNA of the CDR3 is TGCGCCAGCAGCCAAGAAGTCACAGCGGGTGTTGGACCCCTCCACTTT.

CDR3: CASTGDPSNQPQHF. The CDR3 DNA is TGTGCCAGCACCGGAGACCCTAGCAATCAGCCCCAGCATTTT. The V and J genes are TRBV2 and TRBJ1-5; D remains unclear. V was shortened by 7 bases and J by 0 bases, with 10 bases between the two germline ends. Germline V gene lookup returns CDR1 SNHLY and CDR2 FYNNEI. This CDR3 region has 14 residues.

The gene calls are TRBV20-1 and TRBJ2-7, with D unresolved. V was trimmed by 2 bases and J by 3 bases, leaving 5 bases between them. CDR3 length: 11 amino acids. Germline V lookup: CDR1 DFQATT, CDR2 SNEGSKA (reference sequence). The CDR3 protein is CSARQIYEQYF. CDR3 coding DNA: TGCAGTGCTAGACAGATCTACGAGCAGTACTTC.

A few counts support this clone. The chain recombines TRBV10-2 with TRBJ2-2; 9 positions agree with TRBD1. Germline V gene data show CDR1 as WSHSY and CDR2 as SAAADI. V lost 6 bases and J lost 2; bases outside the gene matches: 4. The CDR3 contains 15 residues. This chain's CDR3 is CASRGTGRNTGELFF. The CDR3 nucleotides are TGCGCCAGCAGGGGGACAGGGAGAAACACCGGGGAGCTGTTTTTT.

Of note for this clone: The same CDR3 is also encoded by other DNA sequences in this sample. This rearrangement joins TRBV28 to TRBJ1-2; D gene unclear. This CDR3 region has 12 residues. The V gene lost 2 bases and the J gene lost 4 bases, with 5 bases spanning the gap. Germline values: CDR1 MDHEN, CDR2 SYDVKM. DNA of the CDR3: TGTGCCAGCAGTTTAACAGTCTATGGCTACACCTTC. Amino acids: CASSLTVYGYTF.

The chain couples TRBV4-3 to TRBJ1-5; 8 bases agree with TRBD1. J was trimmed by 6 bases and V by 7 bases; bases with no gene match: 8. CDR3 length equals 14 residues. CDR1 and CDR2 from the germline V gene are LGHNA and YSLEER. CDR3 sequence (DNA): TGCGCCAGCACGCTCAACAGGGGGACTCAGCCCCAGCATTTT. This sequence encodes CASTLNRGTQPQHF.